The rows below give T cell receptor beta chains drawn from one sample of a study of CD8+CD57+ T cells in acquired aplastic anemia. TCRdb used MiXCR to reprocess the reads, holding one entry per CDR3 protein. This repertoire shows over 150,000 distinct CDR3 sequences, roughly half found once; its top ten account for approximately 16%. Sequences were obtained from sorted CD4+, CD8+, or CD8+CD57+ T cells (not recorded which) from PBMCs. The receptors shown here come from a human donor in good health, serving as a control. Both conserved end residues are part of each CDR3.

v_call: TRBV9; j_call: TRBJ1-4; cdr3_aa: CASRVQGQGNEKLFF
v_call: TRBV4-1; j_call: TRBJ1-5; cdr3_aa: CASSQVQGQPQHF
v_call: TRBV12-5; j_call: TRBJ2-7; cdr3_aa: CASGFDRGVHEQYF
v_call: TRBV28; j_call: TRBJ2-7; cdr3_aa: CASSSGGGTGRYEQYF
v_call: TRBV19; j_call: TRBJ2-3; cdr3_aa: CASSIDGFRDRGTDTQYF
v_call: TRBV6-5; j_call: TRBJ1-1; cdr3_aa: CASSWAGGNTEAFF
v_call: TRBV2; j_call: TRBJ1-6; cdr3_aa: CASLWRDINSPLHF
v_call: TRBV10-3; j_call: TRBJ2-2; cdr3_aa: CAISEDHGGAGELFF
v_call: TRBV7-6; j_call: TRBJ1-1; cdr3_aa: CASSLGTGPNTEAFF
v_call: TRBV5-1; j_call: TRBJ1-1; cdr3_aa: CASSPDSNEAFF
v_call: TRBV11-2; j_call: TRBJ1-1; cdr3_aa: CASSLVGLGAFF
v_call: TRBV5-6; j_call: TRBJ2-7; cdr3_aa: CASSPFPYEQYF
v_call: TRBV12-3/TRBV12-4; j_call: TRBJ1-2; cdr3_aa: CASSNTTGYGYTF
v_call: TRBV30; j_call: TRBJ1-2; cdr3_aa: CAWDRGTMSGYTF
v_call: TRBV6-2/TRBV6-3; j_call: TRBJ1-1; cdr3_aa: CASSLRGRNTEAFF
v_call: TRBV6-2/TRBV6-3; j_call: TRBJ2-7; cdr3_aa: CASSSVTRQGADEQYF
v_call: TRBV20-1; j_call: TRBJ2-6; cdr3_aa: CSARYANVLTF
v_call: TRBV9; j_call: TRBJ1-6; cdr3_aa: CASSVGSGGNSPLHF
v_call: TRBV10-3; j_call: TRBJ2-3; cdr3_aa: CASSLYALPSGPSTDTQYF
v_call: TRBV2; j_call: TRBJ1-5; cdr3_aa: CASSGRQGMSNQPQHF
v_call: TRBV2; j_call: TRBJ2-7; cdr3_aa: CASSERGGGFYEQYF
v_call: TRBV7-2; j_call: TRBJ1-1; cdr3_aa: CASSLALLQTGPEAFF
v_call: TRBV5-6; j_call: TRBJ1-2; cdr3_aa: CASSLLGTVLYGYGYTF
v_call: TRBV15; j_call: TRBJ2-7; cdr3_aa: CATSRLPGTKAYEQYF
v_call: TRBV7-6; j_call: TRBJ1-1; cdr3_aa: CASSLGGWTEAFF
v_call: TRBV9; j_call: TRBJ1-1; cdr3_aa: CASSVAPGGSEAFF
v_call: TRBV7-2; j_call: TRBJ2-7; cdr3_aa: CASSLVSAVGRYSYEQYF
v_call: TRBV19; j_call: TRBJ2-7; cdr3_aa: CASSKGPNSYEQYF
v_call: TRBV29-1; j_call: TRBJ2-2; cdr3_aa: CSVNRGRTGELFF
v_call: TRBV27; j_call: TRBJ1-6; cdr3_aa: CASSLLGTGVSPLHF
v_call: TRBV9; j_call: TRBJ1-2; cdr3_aa: CASSVGVGGTLNYGYTF
v_call: TRBV10-3; j_call: TRBJ2-5; cdr3_aa: CAISPTGGTQYF
v_call: TRBV20-1; j_call: TRBJ2-5; cdr3_aa: CSARSPEAGPETQYF
v_call: TRBV19; j_call: TRBJ2-7; cdr3_aa: CASSPGGRYEQYF
v_call: TRBV12-3/TRBV12-4; j_call: TRBJ2-7; cdr3_aa: CATSDPREGGEQYF
v_call: TRBV7-2; j_call: TRBJ2-7; cdr3_aa: CASSVLAGTYEQYF
v_call: TRBV12-3/TRBV12-4; j_call: TRBJ1-2; cdr3_aa: CASRTGGSGYTF
v_call: TRBV7-3; j_call: TRBJ2-7; cdr3_aa: CASSLDAGGPYEQYF
v_call: TRBV20-1; j_call: TRBJ2-3; cdr3_aa: CSARFSGTGADTQYF
v_call: TRBV5-4; j_call: TRBJ2-2; cdr3_aa: CASSQVPRKNTGELFF
v_call: TRBV5-1; j_call: TRBJ2-3; cdr3_aa: CASSVTGTGTDTQYF
v_call: TRBV5-1; j_call: TRBJ2-5; cdr3_aa: CASSPLAGGPEETQYF
v_call: TRBV20-1; j_call: TRBJ2-3; cdr3_aa: CSARRRGGTDTQYF
v_call: TRBV24-1; j_call: TRBJ1-2; cdr3_aa: CATSDREGGYTF
v_call: TRBV15; j_call: TRBJ2-7; cdr3_aa: CATSEGGRGFHEQYF
v_call: TRBV19; j_call: TRBJ1-6; cdr3_aa: CASSMGAGVSPLHF
v_call: TRBV27; j_call: TRBJ2-7; cdr3_aa: CASSFGASSYEQYF
v_call: TRBV2; j_call: TRBJ1-5; cdr3_aa: CASSGEVASNQPQHF
v_call: TRBV25-1; j_call: TRBJ1-1; cdr3_aa: CASSEYDSLMNTEAFF
v_call: TRBV2; j_call: TRBJ2-3; cdr3_aa: CASTALGGTDTQYF
v_call: TRBV7-2; j_call: TRBJ1-3; cdr3_aa: CASSLDRNPGNTIYF
v_call: TRBV9; j_call: TRBJ1-2; cdr3_aa: CASSVGKGNGYTF
v_call: TRBV7-2; j_call: TRBJ2-5; cdr3_aa: CASSLAGQGLETQYF
v_call: TRBV11-2; j_call: TRBJ2-7; cdr3_aa: CASSLLGTGYYEQYF
v_call: TRBV7-3; j_call: TRBJ1-1; cdr3_aa: CASSAQGRGTEAFF